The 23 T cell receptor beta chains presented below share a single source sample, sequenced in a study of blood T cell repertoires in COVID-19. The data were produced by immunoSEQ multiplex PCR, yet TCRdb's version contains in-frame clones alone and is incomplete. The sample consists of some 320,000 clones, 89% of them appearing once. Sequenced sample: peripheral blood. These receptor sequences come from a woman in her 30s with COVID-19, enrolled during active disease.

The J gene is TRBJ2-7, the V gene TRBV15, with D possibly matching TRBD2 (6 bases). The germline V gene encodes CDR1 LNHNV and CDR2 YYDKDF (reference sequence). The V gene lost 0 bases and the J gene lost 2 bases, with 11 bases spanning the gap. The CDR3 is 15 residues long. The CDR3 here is CATSREGDSPYEQYF. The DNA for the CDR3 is TGTGCCACCAGCAGAGAGGGGGACTCGCCCTACGAGCAGTACTTC.

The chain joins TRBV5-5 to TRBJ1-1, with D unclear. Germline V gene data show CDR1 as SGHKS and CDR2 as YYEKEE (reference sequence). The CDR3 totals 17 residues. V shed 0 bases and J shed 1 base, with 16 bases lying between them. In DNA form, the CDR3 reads TGTGCCAGCAGCTTGGGACGTCTGACTAATCCGAACACTGAAGCTTTCTTT. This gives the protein CASSLGRLTNPNTEAFF.

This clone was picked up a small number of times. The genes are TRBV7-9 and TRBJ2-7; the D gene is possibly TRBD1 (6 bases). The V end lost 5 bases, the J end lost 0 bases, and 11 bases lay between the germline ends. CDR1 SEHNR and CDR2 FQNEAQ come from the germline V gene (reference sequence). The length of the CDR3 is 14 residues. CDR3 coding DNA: TGTGCCAGCAGCCCGACGGACAGCTCCTACGAGCAGTACTTC. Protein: CASSPTDSSYEQYF. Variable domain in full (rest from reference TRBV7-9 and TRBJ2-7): DTGVSQNPRHKITKRGQNVTFRCDPISEHNRLYWYRQTLGQGPEFLTYFQNEAQLEKSRLLSDRFSAERPKGSFSTLEIQRTEQGDSAMYLCASSPTDSSYEQYFGPGTRLTVT.

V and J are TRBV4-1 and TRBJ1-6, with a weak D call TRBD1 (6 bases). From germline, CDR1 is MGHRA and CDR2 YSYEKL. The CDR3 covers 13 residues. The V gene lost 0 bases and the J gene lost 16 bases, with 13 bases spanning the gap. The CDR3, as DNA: TGCGCCAGCAGCCAAGATCAGGGGCTGAAACTCCACTTT. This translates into CASSQDQGLKLHF.

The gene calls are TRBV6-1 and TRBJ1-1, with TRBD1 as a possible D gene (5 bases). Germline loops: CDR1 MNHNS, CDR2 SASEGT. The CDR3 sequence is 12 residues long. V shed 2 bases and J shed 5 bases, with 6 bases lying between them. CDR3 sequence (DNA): TGTGCCAGCAGTGAAAGGACAACTGAAGCTTTCTTT. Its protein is CASSERTTEAFF.

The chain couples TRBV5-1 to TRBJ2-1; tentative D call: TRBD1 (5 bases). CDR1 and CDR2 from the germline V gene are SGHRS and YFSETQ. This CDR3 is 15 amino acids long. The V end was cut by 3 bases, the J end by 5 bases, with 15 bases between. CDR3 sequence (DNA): TGCGCCAGCAGCTCAGGGTGGGGCGGCAACAATGAGCAGTTCTTC. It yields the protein CASSSGWGGNNEQFF.

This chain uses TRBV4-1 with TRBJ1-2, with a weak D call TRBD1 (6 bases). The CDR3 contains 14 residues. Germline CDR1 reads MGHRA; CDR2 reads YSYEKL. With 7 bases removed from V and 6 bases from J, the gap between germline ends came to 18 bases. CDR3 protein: CASNPLGSGDGYTF. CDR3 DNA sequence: TGCGCCAGCAACCCTCTCGGGTCAGGGGATGGCTACACCTTC.

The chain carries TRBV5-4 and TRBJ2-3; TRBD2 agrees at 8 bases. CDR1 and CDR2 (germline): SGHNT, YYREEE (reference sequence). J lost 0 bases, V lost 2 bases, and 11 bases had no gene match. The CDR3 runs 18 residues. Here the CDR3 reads CASSLRRSSGGSTDTQYF. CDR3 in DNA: TGTGCCAGCAGCTTACGTCGGTCGAGCGGGGGAAGCACAGATACGCAGTATTTT.

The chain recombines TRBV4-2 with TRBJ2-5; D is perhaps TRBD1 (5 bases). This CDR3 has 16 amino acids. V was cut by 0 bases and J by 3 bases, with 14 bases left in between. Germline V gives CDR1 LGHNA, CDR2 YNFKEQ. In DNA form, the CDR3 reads TGTGCCAGCAGCCAAGAGGTTTTGGGGCCAAAAGAGACCCAGTACTTC. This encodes CASSQEVLGPKETQYF.

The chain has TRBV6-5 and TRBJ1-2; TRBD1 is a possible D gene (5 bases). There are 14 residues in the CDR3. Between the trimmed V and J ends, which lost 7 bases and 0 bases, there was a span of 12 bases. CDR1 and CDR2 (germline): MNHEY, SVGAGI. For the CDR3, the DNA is TGTGCCAGCAACAACGGGGGTCCTAACTATGGCTACACCTTC. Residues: CASNNGGPNYGYTF.

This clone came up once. The CDR3 reads CASSFPGDDSPLHF. The CDR3 DNA reads as TGTGCCAGCAGCTTCCCAGGGGATGATTCACCCCTCCACTTT. The chain employs TRBV5-4 and TRBJ1-6, with D perhaps TRBD1 (6 bases). This CDR3 has 14 residues. CDR1 SGHNT and CDR2 YYREEE come from the germline V gene (reference sequence). V was cut by 2 bases and J by 8 bases, with 11 bases left in between.

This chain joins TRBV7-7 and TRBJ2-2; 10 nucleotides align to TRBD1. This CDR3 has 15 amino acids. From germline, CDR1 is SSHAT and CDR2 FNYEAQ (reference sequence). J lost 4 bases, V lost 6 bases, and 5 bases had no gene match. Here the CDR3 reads CASSQGTGVTGELFF. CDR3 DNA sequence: TGTGCCAGCAGTCAGGGGACAGGGGTCACCGGGGAGCTGTTTTTT.

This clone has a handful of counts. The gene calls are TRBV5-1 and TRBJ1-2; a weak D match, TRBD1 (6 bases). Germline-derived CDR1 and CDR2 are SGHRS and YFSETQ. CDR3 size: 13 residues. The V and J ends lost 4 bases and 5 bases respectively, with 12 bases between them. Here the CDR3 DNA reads TGCGCCAGCAGCCGCTGGACAGATTATGGCTACACCTTC. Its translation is CASSRWTDYGYTF.

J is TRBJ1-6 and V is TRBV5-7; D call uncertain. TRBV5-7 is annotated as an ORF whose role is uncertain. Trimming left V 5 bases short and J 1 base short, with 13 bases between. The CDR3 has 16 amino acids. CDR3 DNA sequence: TGTGCCAGCAGGGCCCGCATTGAATCCTATAATTCACCCCTCCACTTT. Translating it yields CASRARIESYNSPLHF.

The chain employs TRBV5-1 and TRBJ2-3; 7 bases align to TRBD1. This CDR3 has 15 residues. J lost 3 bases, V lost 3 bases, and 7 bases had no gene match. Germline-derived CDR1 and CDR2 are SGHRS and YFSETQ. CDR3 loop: CASSSGQPGTDTQYF. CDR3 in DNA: TGCGCCAGCAGCTCGGGACAGCCTGGAACAGATACGCAGTATTTT.

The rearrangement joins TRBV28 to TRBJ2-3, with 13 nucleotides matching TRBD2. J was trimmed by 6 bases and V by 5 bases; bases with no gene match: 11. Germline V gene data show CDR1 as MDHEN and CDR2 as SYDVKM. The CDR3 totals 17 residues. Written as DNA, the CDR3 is TGTGCCAGCAGTCGCACTAGCGGGGGGGGCTCAGCGGATACGCAGTATTTT. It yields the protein CASSRTSGGGSADTQYF. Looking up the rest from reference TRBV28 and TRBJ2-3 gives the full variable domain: DVKVTQSSRYLVKRTGEKVFLECVQDMDHENMFWYRQDPGLGLRLIYFSYDVKMKEKGDIPEGYSVSREKKERFSLILESASTNQTSMYLCASSRTSGGGSADTQYFGPGTRLTVL.

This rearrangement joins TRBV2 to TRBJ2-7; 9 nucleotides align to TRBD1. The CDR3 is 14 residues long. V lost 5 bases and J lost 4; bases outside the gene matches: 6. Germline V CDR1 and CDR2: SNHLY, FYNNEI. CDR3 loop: CASSPGTGSYEQYF. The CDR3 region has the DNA TGTGCCAGCAGTCCGGGGACAGGGTCTTACGAGCAGTACTTC. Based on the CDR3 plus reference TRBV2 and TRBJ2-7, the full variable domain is EPEVTQTPSHQVTQMGQEVILRCVPISNHLYFYWYRQILGQKVEFLVSFYNNEISEKSEIFDDQFSVERPDGSNFTLKIRSTKLEDSAMYFCASSPGTGSYEQYFGPGTRLTVT.

CDR3 sequence: CASSPTSGGATDTQYF. The CDR3 DNA sequence: TGCGCCAGCAGCCCGACTAGCGGGGGGGCGACAGATACGCAGTATTTT. The chain carries TRBV5-1 and TRBJ2-3; 14 bases are a match to TRBD2. Germline V CDR1 and CDR2: SGHRS, YFSETQ. V lost 4 bases, J lost 3 bases, and 4 bases stayed unmatched. The CDR3 contains 16 residues.

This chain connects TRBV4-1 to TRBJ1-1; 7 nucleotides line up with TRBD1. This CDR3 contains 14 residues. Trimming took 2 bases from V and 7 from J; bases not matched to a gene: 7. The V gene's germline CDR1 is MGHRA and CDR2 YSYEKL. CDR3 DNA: TGCGCCAGCAGCCAACGACAGGGAAAGGTTGAAGCTTTCTTT. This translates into CASSQRQGKVEAFF.

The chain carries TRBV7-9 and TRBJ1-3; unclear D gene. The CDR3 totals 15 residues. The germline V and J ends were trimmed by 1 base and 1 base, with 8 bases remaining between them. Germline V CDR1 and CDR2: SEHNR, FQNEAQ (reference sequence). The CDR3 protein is CASSLVGDSGNTIYF. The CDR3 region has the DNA TGTGCCAGCAGCTTAGTAGGAGATTCTGGAAACACCATATATTTT.

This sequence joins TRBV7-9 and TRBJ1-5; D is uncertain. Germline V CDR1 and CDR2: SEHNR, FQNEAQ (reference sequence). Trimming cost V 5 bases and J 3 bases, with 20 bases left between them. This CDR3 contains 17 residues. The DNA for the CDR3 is TGTGCCAGCAGCCGTTCCCCAGGCCCTGGGTTCAATCAGCCCCAGCATTTT. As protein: CASSRSPGPGFNQPQHF.

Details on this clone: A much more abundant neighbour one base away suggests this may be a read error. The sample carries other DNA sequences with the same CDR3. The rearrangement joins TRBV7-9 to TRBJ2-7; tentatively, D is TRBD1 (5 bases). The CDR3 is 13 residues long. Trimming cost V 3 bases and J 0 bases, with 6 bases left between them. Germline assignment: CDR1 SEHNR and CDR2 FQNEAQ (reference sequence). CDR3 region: CASSFDSSYEQYF. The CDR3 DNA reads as TGTGCCAGCAGCTTCGACAGCTCCTACGAGCAGTACTTC.

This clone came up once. The CDR3 coding sequence is TGTGCCAGCAGCCATCGGAGCCTTGGCTCTGGCTACACCTTC. Its protein is CASSHRSLGSGYTF. The chain carries TRBV14 and TRBJ1-2, with unresolved D. CDR1 and CDR2 (germline): SGHDN, FVKESK. The CDR3 runs to 14 residues. Trimming removed 3 bases from V and 7 bases from J, with 15 bases in between.